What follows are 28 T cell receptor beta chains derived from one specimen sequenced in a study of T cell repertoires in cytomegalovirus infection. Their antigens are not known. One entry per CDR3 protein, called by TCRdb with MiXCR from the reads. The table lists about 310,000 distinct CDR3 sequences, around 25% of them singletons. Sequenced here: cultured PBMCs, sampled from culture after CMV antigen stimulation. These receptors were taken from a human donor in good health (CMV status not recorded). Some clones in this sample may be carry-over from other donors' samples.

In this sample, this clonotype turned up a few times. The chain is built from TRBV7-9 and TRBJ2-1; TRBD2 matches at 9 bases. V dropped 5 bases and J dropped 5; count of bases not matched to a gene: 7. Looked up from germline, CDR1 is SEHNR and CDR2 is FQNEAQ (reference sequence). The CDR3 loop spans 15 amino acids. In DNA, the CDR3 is TGTGCCAGCAGCGTTAGCGGGAGCTTCAACAATGAGCAGTTCTTC. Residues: CASSVSGSFNNEQFF.

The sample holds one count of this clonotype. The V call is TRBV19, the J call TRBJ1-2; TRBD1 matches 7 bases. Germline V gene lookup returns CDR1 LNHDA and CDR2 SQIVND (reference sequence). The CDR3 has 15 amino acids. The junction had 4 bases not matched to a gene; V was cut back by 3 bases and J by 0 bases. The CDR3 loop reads CASSITGTANYGYTF. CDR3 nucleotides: TGTGCCAGTAGTATTACCGGGACAGCTAACTATGGCTACACCTTC. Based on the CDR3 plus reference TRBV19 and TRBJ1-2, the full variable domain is DGGITQSPKYLFRKEGQNVTLSCEQNLNHDAMYWYRQDPGQGLRLIYYSQIVNDFQKGDIAEGYSVSREKKESFPLTVTSAQKNPTAFYLCASSITGTANYGYTFGSGTRLTVV.

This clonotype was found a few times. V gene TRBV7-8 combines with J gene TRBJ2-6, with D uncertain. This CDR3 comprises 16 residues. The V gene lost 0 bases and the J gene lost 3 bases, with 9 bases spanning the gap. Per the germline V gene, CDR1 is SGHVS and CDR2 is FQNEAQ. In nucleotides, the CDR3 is TGTGCCAGCAGCTTAGCGTTGTCTCGTGGGGCCAACGTCCTGACTTTC. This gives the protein CASSLALSRGANVLTF.

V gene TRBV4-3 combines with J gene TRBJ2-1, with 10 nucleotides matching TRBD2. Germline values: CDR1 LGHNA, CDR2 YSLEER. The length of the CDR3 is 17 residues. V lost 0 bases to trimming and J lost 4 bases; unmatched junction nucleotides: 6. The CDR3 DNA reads TGCGCCAGCAGCCAAGATTCAGGAGCGGGAGGGTACAATGAGCAGTTCTTC. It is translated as CASSQDSGAGGYNEQFF.

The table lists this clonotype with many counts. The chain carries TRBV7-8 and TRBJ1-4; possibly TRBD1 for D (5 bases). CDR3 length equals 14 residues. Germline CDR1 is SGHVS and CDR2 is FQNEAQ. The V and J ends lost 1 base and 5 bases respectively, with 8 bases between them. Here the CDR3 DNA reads TGTGCCAGCAGCTTAGGGGGGTGGAATGAAAAACTGTTTTTT. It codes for CASSLGGWNEKLFF. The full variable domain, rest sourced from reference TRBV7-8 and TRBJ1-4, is GAGVSQSPRYKVAKRGQDVALRCDPISGHVSLFWYQQALGQGPEFLTYFQNEAQLDKSGLPSDRFFAERPEGSVSTLKIQRTQQEDSAVYLCASSLGGWNEKLFFGSGTQLSVL.

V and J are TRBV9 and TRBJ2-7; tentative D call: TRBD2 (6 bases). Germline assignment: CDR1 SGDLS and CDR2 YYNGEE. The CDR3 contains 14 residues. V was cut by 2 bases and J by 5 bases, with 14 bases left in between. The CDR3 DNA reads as TGTGCCAGCAGCGTTTCAGGGTTAGCGGACGAGCAGTACTTC. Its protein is CASSVSGLADEQYF.

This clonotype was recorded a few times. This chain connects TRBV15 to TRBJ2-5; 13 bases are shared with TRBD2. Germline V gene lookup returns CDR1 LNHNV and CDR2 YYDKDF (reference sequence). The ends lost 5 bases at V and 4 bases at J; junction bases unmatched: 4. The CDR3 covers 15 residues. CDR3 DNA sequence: TGTGCCACCAGCCTCCGGACTAGCGGGAGAGAGACCCAGTACTTC. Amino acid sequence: CATSLRTSGRETQYF.

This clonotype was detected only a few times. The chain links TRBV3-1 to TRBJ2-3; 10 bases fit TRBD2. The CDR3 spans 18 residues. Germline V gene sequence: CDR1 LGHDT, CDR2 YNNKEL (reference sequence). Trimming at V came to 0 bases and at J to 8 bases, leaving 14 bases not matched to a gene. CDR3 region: CASSQDGWTSGDGGTQYF. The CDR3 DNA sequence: TGTGCCAGCAGCCAAGATGGCTGGACTAGCGGAGATGGGGGTACGCAGTATTTT.

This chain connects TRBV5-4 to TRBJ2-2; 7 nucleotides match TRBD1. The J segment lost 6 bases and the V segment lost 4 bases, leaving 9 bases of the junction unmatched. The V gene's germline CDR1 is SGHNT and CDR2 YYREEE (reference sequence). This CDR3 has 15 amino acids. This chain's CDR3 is CASSGQTGKAGELFF. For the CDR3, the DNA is TGTGCCAGCAGCGGCCAGACAGGGAAGGCCGGGGAGCTGTTTTTT.

For the CDR3, the DNA is TGTGCCAGCAGCGGGACTAGCTTTCCCACCGGGGAGCTGTTTTTT. Its protein is CASSGTSFPTGELFF. V usage is TRBV12-3 or TRBV12-4 and J usage is TRBJ2-2, with 9 bases fitting TRBD2. The V and J ends lost 6 bases and 4 bases, in that order; junction bases with no gene match: 6. The length of the CDR3 is 15 residues.

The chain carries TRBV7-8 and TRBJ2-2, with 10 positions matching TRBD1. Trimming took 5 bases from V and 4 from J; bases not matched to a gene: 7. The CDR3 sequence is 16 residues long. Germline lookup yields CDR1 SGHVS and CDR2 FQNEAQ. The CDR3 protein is CASSPAGQGSTGELFF. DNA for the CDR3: TGTGCCAGCAGCCCGGCGGGACAGGGGTCCACCGGGGAGCTGTTTTTT.

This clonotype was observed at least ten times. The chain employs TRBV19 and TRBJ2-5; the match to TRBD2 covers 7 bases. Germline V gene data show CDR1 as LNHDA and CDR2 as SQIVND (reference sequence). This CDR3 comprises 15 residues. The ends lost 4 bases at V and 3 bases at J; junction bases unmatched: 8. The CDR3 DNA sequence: TGTGCCAGTAGTAGCGGGAGACGTTTGGAAGAGACCCAGTACTTC. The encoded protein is CASSSGRRLEETQYF.

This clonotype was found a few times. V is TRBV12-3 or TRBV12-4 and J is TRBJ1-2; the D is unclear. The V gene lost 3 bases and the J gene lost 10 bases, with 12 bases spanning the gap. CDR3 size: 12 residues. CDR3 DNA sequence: TGTGCCAGCAGTTTGACCGCCGATCACTACACCTTC. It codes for CASSLTADHYTF.

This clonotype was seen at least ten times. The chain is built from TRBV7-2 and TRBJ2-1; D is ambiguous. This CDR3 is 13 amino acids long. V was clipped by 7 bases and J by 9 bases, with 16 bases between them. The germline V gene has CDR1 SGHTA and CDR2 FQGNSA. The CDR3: CASTPRRVPEQFF. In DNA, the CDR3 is TGTGCCAGCACCCCCCGGAGAGTCCCTGAGCAGTTCTTC.

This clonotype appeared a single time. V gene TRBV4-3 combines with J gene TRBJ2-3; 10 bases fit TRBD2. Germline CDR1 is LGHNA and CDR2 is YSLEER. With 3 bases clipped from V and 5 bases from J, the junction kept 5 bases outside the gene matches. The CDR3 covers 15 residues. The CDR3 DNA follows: TGCGCCAGCAGCCATGGGACTAGCGAGGTAGATACGCAGTATTTT. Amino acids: CASSHGTSEVDTQYF.

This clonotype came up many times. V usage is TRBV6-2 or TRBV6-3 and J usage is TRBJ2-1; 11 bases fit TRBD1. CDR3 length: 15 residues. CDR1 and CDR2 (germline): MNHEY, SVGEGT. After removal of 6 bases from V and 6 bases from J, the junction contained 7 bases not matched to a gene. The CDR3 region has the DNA TGTGCCAGCAGACCGGGACAGGGGGGCTTCAATGAGCAGTTCTTC. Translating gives CASRPGQGGFNEQFF.

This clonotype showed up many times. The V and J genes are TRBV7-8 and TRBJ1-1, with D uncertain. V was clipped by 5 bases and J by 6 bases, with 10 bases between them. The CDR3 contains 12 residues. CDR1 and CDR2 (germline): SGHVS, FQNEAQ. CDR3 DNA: TGTGCCAGCAGCATGGGCAGTGCTGAAGCTTTCTTT. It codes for CASSMGSAEAFF.

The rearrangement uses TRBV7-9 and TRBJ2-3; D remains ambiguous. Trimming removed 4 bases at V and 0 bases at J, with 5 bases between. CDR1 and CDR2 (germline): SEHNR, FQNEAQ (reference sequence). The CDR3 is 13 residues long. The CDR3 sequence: CASSYDSTDTQYF. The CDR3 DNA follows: TGTGCCAGCAGCTATGACAGCACAGATACGCAGTATTTT.

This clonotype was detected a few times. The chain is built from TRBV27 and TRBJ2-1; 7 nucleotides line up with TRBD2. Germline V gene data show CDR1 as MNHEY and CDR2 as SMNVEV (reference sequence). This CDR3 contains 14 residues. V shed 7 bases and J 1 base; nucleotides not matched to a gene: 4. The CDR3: CASTLGGSYNEQFF. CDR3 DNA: TGTGCCAGCACTCTGGGAGGGTCCTACAATGAGCAGTTCTTC.

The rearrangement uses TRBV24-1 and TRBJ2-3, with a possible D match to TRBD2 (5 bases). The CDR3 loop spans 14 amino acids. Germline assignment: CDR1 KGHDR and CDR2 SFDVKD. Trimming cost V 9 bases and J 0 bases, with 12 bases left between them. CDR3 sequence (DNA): TGTGCCACCTCGAGGGAGACGAGCACAGATACGCAGTATTTT. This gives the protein CATSRETSTDTQYF.

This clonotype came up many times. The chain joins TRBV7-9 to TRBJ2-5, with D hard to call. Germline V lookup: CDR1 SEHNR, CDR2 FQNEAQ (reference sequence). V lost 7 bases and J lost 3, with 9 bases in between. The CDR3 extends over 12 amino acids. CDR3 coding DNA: TGTGCCAGCACCTTTGGGGAAGAGACCCAGTACTTC. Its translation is CASTFGEETQYF.

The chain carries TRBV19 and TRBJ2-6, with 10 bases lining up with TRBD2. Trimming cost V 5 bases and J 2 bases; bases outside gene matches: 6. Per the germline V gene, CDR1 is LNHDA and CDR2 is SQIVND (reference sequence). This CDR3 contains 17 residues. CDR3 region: CASSFLAGVTGANVLTF. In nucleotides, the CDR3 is TGTGCCAGTAGTTTTCTAGCGGGAGTCACTGGGGCCAACGTCCTGACTTTC.

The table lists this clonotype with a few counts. CDR3: CASSPGGQGARYYSYEQYF. The DNA of the CDR3 is TGTGCCAGCTCCCCCGGAGGGCAGGGGGCCCGATACTACTCCTACGAGCAGTACTTC. The chain has TRBV27 and TRBJ2-7; TRBD1 matches 8 bases. V shed 8 bases, J shed 0 bases, and the junction held 21 bases outside the gene matches. The CDR3 covers 19 residues. Looked up from germline, CDR1 is MNHEY and CDR2 is SMNVEV (reference sequence).

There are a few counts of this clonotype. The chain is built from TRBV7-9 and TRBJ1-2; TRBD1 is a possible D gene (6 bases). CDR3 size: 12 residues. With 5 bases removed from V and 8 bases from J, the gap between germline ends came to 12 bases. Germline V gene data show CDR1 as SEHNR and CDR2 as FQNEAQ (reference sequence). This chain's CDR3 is CASSQGDKGYTF. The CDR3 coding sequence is TGTGCCAGCAGCCAAGGGGACAAAGGCTACACCTTC. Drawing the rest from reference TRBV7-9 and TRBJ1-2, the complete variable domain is DTGVSQNPRHKITKRGQNVTFRCDPISEHNRLYWYRQTLGQGPEFLTYFQNEAQLEKSRLLSDRFSAERPKGSFSTLEIQRTEQGDSAMYLCASSQGDKGYTFGSGTRLTVV.

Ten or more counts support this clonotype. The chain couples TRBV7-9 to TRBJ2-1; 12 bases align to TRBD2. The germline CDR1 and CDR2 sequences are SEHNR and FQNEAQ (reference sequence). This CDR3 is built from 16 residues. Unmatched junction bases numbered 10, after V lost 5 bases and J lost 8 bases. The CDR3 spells CASSTNLAGGPDEQFF. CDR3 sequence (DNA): TGTGCCAGCAGCACCAATCTAGCGGGAGGGCCCGATGAGCAGTTCTTC.

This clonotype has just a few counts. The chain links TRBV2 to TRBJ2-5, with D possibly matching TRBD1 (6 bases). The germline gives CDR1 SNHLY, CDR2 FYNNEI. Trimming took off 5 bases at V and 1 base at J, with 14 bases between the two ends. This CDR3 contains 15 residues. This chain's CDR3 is CASSPRTDFQETQYF. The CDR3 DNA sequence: TGTGCCAGCAGTCCCCGGACAGATTTCCAAGAGACCCAGTACTTC.

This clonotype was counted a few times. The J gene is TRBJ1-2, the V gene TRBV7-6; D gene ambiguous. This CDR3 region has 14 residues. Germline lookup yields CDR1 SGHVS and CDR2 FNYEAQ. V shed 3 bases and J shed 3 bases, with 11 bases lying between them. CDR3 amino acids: CASSFRTSDYGYTF. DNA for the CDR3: TGTGCCAGCAGCTTCAGGACCTCGGACTATGGCTACACCTTC. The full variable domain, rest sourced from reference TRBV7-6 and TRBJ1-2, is GAGVSQSPRYKVTKRGQDVALRCDPISGHVSLYWYRQALGQGPEFLTYFNYEAQQDKSGLPNDRFSAERPEGSISTLTIQRTEQRDSAMYRCASSFRTSDYGYTFGSGTRLTVV.

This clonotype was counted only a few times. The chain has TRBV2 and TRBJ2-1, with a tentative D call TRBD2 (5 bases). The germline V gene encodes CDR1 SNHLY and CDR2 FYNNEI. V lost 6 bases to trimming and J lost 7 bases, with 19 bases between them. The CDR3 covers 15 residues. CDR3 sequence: CASSTWGASKNEQFF. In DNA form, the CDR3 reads TGTGCCAGCAGCACCTGGGGAGCCAGTAAGAATGAGCAGTTCTTC.